This is a list of T cell receptor beta chains from one sample in a study of beta chain features in type 1 diabetes. This table comes from immunoSEQ multiplex PCR, and its TCRdb copy is limited to in-frame clones, with some not included. The table includes roughly 380,000 clones, about 19% detected once. What was sequenced was naive CD4+ T cells from blood. These receptors all stem from a woman aged 18-35 years in good health. CDR3s include the opening cysteine and the closing phenylalanine or tryptophan. A D gene is named only where the DNA matches it firmly. Clone size is shown for a subset of rows, as once, few, many or a class of expanded clone.

V: TRBV29-1; D: -; J: TRBJ1-3; size: -; DNA: TGCAGCGCCCAGTCCGGAACCTATAAGGAGACCATATATTTT; CDR3: CSAQSGTYKETIYF
V: TRBV7-9; D: -; J: TRBJ1-1; size: few; DNA: TGTGCCAGCAGCTTTGAGAAGTCTACTGAAGCTTTCTTT; CDR3: CASSFEKSTEAFF
V: TRBV29-1; D: TRBD1; J: TRBJ1-5; size: few; DNA: TGCAGCGTATCAGGGGGCGGACAGCCCCAGCATTTT; CDR3: CSVSGGGQPQHF
V: TRBV2; D: TRBD2; J: TRBJ2-5; size: -; DNA: TGTGCCAGCACGGGCCAGGGTCAGCGGGGGGAGACCCAGTACTTC; CDR3: CASTGQGQRGETQYF
V: TRBV5-4; D: TRBD1; J: TRBJ2-6; size: few; DNA: TGTGCCAGCACCCAAAGTAGGGGGCTTGGGGCCAACGTCCTGACTTTC; CDR3: CASTQSRGLGANVLTF
V: TRBV14; D: TRBD2; J: TRBJ2-1; size: -; DNA: TGTGCCAGCAGCCAAGATGGGACTAGCCGGTACAATGAGCAGTTCTTC; CDR3: CASSQDGTSRYNEQFF
V: TRBV30; D: -; J: TRBJ2-2; size: -; DNA: TGTGCCTGGAAGGGGGCCGGGGAGCTGTTTTTT; CDR3: CAWKGAGELFF
V: TRBV30; D: TRBD2; J: TRBJ2-4; size: few; DNA: TGTGCCTGGAGACAAGCGGGGGGGCCGAAAAACATTCAGTACTTC; CDR3: CAWRQAGGPKNIQYF
V: TRBV15; D: TRBD2; J: TRBJ2-1; size: -; DNA: TGTGCCACCAGCAGATCCCACGGTAGCGGGAACGACAATGAGCAGTTCTTC; CDR3: CATSRSHGSGNDNEQFF
V: TRBV10-3; D: TRBD1; J: TRBJ2-7; size: -; DNA: TGTGCCATCAGTGAGTACCCGGGACAGGTGTCCTACGAGCAGTACTTC; CDR3: CAISEYPGQVSYEQYF
V: TRBV18; D: -; J: TRBJ2-7; size: -; DNA: TGTGCCAGCTCACCACACGAGGGAGCCGAGCAGTACTTC; CDR3: CASSPHEGAEQYF
V: TRBV29-1; D: TRBD1; J: TRBJ2-3; size: -; DNA: TGCAGCGTCAGCAGGGGGCGGACAGATACGCAGTATTTT; CDR3: CSVSRGRTDTQYF
V: TRBV30; D: -; J: TRBJ2-3; size: -; DNA: TGTGCCTGGAGTGTACGGGATTTCCCAGATACGCAGTATTTT; CDR3: CAWSVRDFPDTQYF
V: TRBV5-1; D: -; J: TRBJ2-7; size: few; DNA: TGCGCCAGCAGCGCGGAGGCCGGGACTCTGAGCTCCTACGAGCAGTACTTC; CDR3: CASSAEAGTLSSYEQYF
V: TRBV29-1; D: -; J: TRBJ2-5; size: -; DNA: TGCAGCGTGCGGGACGTTCAAAAGACCCAGTACTTC; CDR3: CSVRDVQKTQYF
V: TRBV6-6; D: TRBD2; J: TRBJ2-3; size: -; DNA: TGTGCCAGCAGTTACGGGACTAGCGGGCATACGCAGTATTTT; CDR3: CASSYGTSGHTQYF
V: TRBV30; D: -; J: TRBJ2-1; size: -; DNA: TGTGCCTGGAGTGTATTCTGGCAGGGCCGAAATGAGCAGTTCTTC; CDR3: CAWSVFWQGRNEQFF
V: TRBV6-5; D: TRBD2; J: TRBJ2-7; size: few; DNA: TGTGCCAGCAGTTACCGGGGGGGAAGGCGGTACTTC; CDR3: CASSYRGGRRYF
V: TRBV11-2; D: -; J: TRBJ1-2; size: -; DNA: TGTGCCAGCAGCTTAGCCGGGGGGCTTAACTATGGCTACACCTTC; CDR3: CASSLAGGLNYGYTF
V: TRBV30; D: -; J: TRBJ2-5; size: -; DNA: TGTGCCTGGAGTGGCACAGCGGGGACAATACAAGAGACCCAGTACTTC; CDR3: CAWSGTAGTIQETQYF
V: TRBV18; D: -; J: TRBJ1-5; size: -; DNA: TGTGCCAGCTCACCCCCACAGGGCAATCAGCCCCAGCATTTT; CDR3: CASSPPQGNQPQHF
V: TRBV6-6; D: -; J: TRBJ1-2; size: -; DNA: TGTGCCAGCAGTTACCAGGGCAGTTCCTATGGCTACACCTTC; CDR3: CASSYQGSSYGYTF
V: TRBV5-1; D: TRBD1; J: TRBJ2-1; size: -; DNA: TGCGCCAGCAGCCCGGGACAGCCCTACAATGAGCAGTTCTTC; CDR3: CASSPGQPYNEQFF
V: TRBV7-9; D: -; J: TRBJ1-1; size: -; DNA: TGTGCCAGCAGCTTCGGGGGACGAACGACTGAAGCTTTCTTT; CDR3: CASSFGGRTTEAFF
V: TRBV18; D: -; J: TRBJ1-2; size: few; DNA: TGTGCCAGCTCACCAGGGGCGGAGAACTATGGCTACACCTTC; CDR3: CASSPGAENYGYTF
V: TRBV4-1; D: TRBD2; J: TRBJ2-3; size: few; DNA: TGCGCCAGCAGCCAAGTGGGACTAGCGGGGGCCCTTAGCACAGATACGCAGTATTTT; CDR3: CASSQVGLAGALSTDTQYF
V: TRBV5-1; D: -; J: TRBJ2-7; size: -; DNA: TGCGCCAGCAGCGAGGGAGCCTACGAGCAGTACTTC; CDR3: CASSEGAYEQYF
V: TRBV7-9; D: -; J: TRBJ1-2; size: few; DNA: TGTGCCAGCAGCGCAAACAGGGAAGGCTACACCTTC; CDR3: CASSANREGYTF
V: TRBV5-1; D: TRBD2; J: TRBJ2-5; size: few; DNA: TGCGCCAGCACCGGACTAGCGGGGCAAGAGACCCAGTACTTC; CDR3: CASTGLAGQETQYF
V: TRBV4-1; D: -; J: TRBJ2-5; size: -; DNA: TGCGCCAGCAGCCAAGCGGTCGTGGAGACCCAGTACTTC; CDR3: CASSQAVVETQYF
V: TRBV6-5; D: TRBD1; J: TRBJ1-1; size: -; DNA: TGTGCCAGCACCTCGACAGGGTACACTGAAGCTTTCTTT; CDR3: CASTSTGYTEAFF
V: TRBV5-1; D: -; J: TRBJ1-2; size: -; DNA: TGCGCCAGCAGCTTTTCGGGTTTGGGCTACACCTTC; CDR3: CASSFSGLGYTF
V: TRBV7-6; D: -; J: TRBJ2-7; size: -; DNA: TGTGCCAGCAGCCTAGGACAGTTATCCTACGAGCAGTACTTC; CDR3: CASSLGQLSYEQYF
V: TRBV30; D: -; J: TRBJ2-1; size: -; DNA: TGTGCCTGGGGAGGGGGCGCAACCTACAATGAGCAGTTCTTC; CDR3: CAWGGGATYNEQFF
V: TRBV7-2; D: -; J: TRBJ2-7; size: -; DNA: TGTGCCAGCAGCTCTCGACATGGGTCCGAGCAGTACTTC; CDR3: CASSSRHGSEQYF
V: TRBV10-3; D: -; J: TRBJ1-1; size: -; DNA: TGTGCCATCACCAACACACCGGGATTTGAAGCTTTCTTT; CDR3: CAITNTPGFEAFF
V: TRBV7-2; D: TRBD2; J: TRBJ2-3; size: few; DNA: TGTGCCAGCAGCTTAGTTTCGGGGGGGCTGGGAGATACGCAGTATTTT; CDR3: CASSLVSGGLGDTQYF
V: TRBV9; D: TRBD2; J: TRBJ2-1; size: -; DNA: TGTGCCAGCAGCGTAGATCGCGGGGGGGCAGTCAATGAGCAGTTCTTC; CDR3: CASSVDRGGAVNEQFF
V: TRBV29-1; D: TRBD2; J: TRBJ2-5; size: -; DNA: TGCAGCGTTGAAAGCGGGGAGAGTGAGACCCAGTACTTC; CDR3: CSVESGESETQYF